The clone carrying this T cell receptor beta chain was counted only a few times. Its antigen is undetermined. The CDR3 spans 14 residues. Germline V CDR1 and CDR2: SGDLS, YYNGEE. The V segment lost 5 bases and the J segment 5 bases; nucleotides outside the gene matches: 7. This record belongs to a study of T cells in localized non-small cell lung cancer. Study conclusions and caveats: For the top 100 tumor clones, a median approximately 59 also appeared in adjacent lung. As only one tumor region underwent sequencing, heterogeneity remains possible. Overall survival was longer when the density of T cells in the blood was higher.

Libraries were prepared by immunoSEQ multiplex PCR; TCRdb keeps only in-frame clonotypes and omits some of them. The top ten clones hold roughly 8.3% of a sample with under 1,000 clones, 25% to 35% of them seen once. The source of this sequence is a female donor over 55 with stage III squamous cell lung carcinoma. Specimen: lung tumor tissue, collected before any cancer treatment. This chain connects TRBV9 to TRBJ1-2; 9 nucleotides match TRBD1. CDR3 residues: CASSIGQGRYGYTF. The CDR3 nucleotides read TGTGCCAGCAGTATTGGACAGGGGAGGTATGGCTACACCTTC.